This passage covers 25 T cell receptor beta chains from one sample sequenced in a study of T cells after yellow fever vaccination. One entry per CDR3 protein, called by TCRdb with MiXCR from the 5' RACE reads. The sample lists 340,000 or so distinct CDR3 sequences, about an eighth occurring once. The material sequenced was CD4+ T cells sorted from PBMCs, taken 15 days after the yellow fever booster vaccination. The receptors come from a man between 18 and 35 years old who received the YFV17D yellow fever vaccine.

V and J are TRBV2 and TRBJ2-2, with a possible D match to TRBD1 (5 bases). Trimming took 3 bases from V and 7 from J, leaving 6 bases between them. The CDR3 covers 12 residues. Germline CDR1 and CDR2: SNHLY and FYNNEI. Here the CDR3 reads CASSDDSGELFF. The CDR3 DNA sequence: TGTGCCAGCAGTGATGACAGCGGGGAGCTGTTTTTT.

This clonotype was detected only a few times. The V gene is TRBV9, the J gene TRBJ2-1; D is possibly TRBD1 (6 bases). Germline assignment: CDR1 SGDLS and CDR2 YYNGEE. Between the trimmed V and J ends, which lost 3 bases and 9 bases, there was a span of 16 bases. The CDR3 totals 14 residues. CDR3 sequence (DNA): TGTGCCAGCAGCGCCGGACAGTGGAGTGGTGAGCAGTTCTTC. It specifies CASSAGQWSGEQFF. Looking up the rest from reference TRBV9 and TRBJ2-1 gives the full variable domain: DSGVTQTPKHLITATGQRVTLRCSPRSGDLSVYWYQQSLDQGLQFLIQYYNGEERAKGNILERFSAQQFPDLHSELNLSSLELGDSALYFCASSAGQWSGEQFFGPGTRLTVL.

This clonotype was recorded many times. The DNA for the CDR3 is TGCGCCAGCAGCTTTGGGAATTCGAACACCGGGGAGCTGTTTTTT. It specifies CASSFGNSNTGELFF. The chain joins TRBV5-1 to TRBJ2-2; D remains ambiguous. The CDR3 consists of 15 residues. The germline V gene encodes CDR1 SGHRS and CDR2 YFSETQ. Deletions cut 2 bases from V and 0 bases from J, with 8 bases between.

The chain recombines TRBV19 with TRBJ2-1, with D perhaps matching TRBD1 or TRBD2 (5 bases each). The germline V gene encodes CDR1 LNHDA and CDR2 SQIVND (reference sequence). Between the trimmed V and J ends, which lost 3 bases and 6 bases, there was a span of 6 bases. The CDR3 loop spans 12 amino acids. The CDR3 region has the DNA TGTGCCAGTAGTATTGGGGGCAATGAGCAGTTCTTC. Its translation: CASSIGGNEQFF.

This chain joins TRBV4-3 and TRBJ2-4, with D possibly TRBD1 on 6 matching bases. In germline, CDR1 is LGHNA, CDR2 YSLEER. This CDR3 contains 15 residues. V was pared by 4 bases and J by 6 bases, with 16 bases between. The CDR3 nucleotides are TGCGCCAGCAGCCCTGAATTAACAGGGAGAAACATTCAGTACTTC. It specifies CASSPELTGRNIQYF.

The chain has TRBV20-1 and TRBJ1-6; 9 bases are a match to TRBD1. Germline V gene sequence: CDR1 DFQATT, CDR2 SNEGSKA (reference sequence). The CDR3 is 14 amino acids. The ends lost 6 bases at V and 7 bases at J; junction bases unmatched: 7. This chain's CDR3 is CSAIGQGMNSPLHF. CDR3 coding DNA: TGCAGTGCCATCGGACAGGGGATGAATTCACCCCTCCACTTT.

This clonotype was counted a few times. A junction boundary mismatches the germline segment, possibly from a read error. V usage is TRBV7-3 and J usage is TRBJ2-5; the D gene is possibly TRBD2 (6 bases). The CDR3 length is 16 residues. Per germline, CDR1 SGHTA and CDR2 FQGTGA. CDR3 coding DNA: TGTGCCAGCAGCCTAACATCCGGGCCGGGGGAAGAGACCCAGTACTTC. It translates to CASSLTSGPGEETQYF.

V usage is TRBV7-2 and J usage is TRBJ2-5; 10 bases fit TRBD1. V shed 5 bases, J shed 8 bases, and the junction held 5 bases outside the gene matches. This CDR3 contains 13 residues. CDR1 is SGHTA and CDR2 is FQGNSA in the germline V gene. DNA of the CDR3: TGTGCCAGCAGCCCCGGGACAGGGGTTACCCAGTACTTC. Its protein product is CASSPGTGVTQYF. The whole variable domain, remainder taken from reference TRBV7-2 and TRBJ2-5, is GAGVSQSPSNKVTEKGKDVELRCDPISGHTALYWYRQSLGQGLEFLIYFQGNSAPDKSGLPSDRFSAERTGGSVSTLTIQRTQQEDSAVYLCASSPGTGVTQYFGPGTRLLVL.

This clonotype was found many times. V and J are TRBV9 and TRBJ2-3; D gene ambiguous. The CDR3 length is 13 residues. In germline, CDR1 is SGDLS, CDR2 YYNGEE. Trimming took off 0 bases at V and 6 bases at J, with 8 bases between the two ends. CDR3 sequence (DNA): TGTGCCAGCAGCGTAGACTACTTGGATACGCAGTATTTT. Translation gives CASSVDYLDTQYF.

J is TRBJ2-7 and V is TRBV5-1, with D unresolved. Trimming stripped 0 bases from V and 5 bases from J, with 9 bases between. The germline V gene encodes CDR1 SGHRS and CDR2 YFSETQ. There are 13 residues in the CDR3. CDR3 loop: CASSLVQSHEQYF. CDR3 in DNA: TGCGCCAGCAGCTTGGTCCAGTCCCACGAGCAGTACTTC.

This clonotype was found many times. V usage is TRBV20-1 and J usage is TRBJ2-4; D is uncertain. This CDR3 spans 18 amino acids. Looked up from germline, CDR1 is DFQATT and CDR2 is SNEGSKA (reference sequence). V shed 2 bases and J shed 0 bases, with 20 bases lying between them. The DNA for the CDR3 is TGCAGTGCTAGACCCATGGACCCTAATCATCTAGCCAAAAACATTCAGTACTTC. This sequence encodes CSARPMDPNHLAKNIQYF.

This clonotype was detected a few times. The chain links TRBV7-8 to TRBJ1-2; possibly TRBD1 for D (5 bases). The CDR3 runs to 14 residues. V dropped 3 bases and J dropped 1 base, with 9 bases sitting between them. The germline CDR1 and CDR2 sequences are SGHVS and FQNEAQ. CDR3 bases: TGTGCCAGCAGCTTTGACAGCCTTAACTATGGCTACACCTTC. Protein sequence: CASSFDSLNYGYTF.

This CDR3 is CASSGQRLEATSGGRAQYF. The DNA for the CDR3 is TGTGCCAGCAGCGGCCAGCGGTTGGAGGCGACTAGCGGGGGGCGGGCGCAGTATTTT. This chain joins TRBV7-2 and TRBJ2-3; 13 positions match TRBD2. The V gene's germline CDR1 is SGHTA and CDR2 FQGNSA. This CDR3 spans 19 amino acids. Unmatched junction bases numbered 21, after V lost 5 bases and J lost 10 bases.

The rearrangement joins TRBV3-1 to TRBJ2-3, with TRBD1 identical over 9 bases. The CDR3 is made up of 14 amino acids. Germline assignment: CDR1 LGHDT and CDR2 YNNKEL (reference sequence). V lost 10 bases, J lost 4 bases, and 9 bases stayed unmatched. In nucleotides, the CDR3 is TGTGCCACCGGGACAGGGAATTCCCCAGATACGCAGTATTTT. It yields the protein CATGTGNSPDTQYF.

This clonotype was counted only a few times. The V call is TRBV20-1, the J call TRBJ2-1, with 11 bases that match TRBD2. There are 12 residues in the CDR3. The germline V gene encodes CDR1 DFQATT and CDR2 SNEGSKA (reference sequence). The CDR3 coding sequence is TGCAGATTAGCGGGGGGGCCAAATGAGCAGTTCTTC. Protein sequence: CRLAGGPNEQFF.

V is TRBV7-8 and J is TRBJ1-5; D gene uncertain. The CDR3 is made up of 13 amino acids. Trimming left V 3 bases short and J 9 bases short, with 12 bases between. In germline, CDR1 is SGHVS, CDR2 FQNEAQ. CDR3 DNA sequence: TGTGCCAGCAGCTTTCGCCCCCGGATGCCCCAGCATTTT. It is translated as CASSFRPRMPQHF.

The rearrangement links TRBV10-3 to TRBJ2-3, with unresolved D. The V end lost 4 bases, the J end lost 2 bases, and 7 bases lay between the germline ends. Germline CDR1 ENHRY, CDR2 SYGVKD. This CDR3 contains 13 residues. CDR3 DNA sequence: TGTGCCATCAGTGGCCCGTCCACAGATACGCAGTATTTT. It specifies CAISGPSTDTQYF.

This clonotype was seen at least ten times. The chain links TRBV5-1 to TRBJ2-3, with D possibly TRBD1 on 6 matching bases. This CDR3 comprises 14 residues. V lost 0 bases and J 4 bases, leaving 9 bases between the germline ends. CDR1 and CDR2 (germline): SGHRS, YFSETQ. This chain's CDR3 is CASSLGTGSDTQYF. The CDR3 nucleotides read TGCGCCAGCAGCTTGGGTACAGGGTCAGATACGCAGTATTTT.

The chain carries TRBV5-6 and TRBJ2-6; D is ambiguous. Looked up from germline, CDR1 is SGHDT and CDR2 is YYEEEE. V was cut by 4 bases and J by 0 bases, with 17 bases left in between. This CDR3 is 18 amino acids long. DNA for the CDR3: TGTGCCAGCAGCCGCGTCGTAGACGGCTTCTCTGGGGCCAACGTCCTGACTTTC. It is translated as CASSRVVDGFSGANVLTF.

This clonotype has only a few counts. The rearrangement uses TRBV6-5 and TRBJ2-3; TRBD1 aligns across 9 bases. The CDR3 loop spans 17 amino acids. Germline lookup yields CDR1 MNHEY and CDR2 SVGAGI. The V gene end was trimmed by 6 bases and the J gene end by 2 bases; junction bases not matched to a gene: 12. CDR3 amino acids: CASRRTGAAGPTDTQYF. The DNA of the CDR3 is TGTGCCAGCAGACGGACAGGGGCCGCAGGTCCCACAGATACGCAGTATTTT.

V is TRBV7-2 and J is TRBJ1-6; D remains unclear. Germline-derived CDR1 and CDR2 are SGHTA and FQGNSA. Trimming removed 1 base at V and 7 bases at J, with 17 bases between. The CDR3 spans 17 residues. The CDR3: CASSLDRPVNTNSPLHF. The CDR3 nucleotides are TGTGCCAGCAGCTTAGATCGTCCCGTAAACACAAATTCACCCCTCCACTTT.

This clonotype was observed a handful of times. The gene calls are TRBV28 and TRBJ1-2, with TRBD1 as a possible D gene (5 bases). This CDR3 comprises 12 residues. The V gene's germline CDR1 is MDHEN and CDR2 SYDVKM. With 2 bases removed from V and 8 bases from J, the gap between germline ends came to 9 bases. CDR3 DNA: TGTGCCAGCAGTTTAAAGGACACCGGCTACACCTTC. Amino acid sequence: CASSLKDTGYTF.

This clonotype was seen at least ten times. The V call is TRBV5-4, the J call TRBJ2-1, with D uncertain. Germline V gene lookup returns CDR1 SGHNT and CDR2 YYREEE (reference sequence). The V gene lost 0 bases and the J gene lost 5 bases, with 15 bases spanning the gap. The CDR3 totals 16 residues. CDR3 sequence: CASSLGGFRGDNEQFF. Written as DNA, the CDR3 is TGTGCCAGCAGCTTGGGGGGATTTCGCGGAGACAATGAGCAGTTCTTC.

The CDR3 DNA follows: TGTGCCAGCAGCCCAGGGACGGCGGACAATCAGCCCCAGCATTTT. Its protein is CASSPGTADNQPQHF. V is TRBV12-3 or TRBV12-4 and J is TRBJ1-5, with D perhaps matching TRBD1 (5 bases). The CDR3 totals 15 residues. Deletions cut 6 bases from V and 3 bases from J, with 15 bases between.

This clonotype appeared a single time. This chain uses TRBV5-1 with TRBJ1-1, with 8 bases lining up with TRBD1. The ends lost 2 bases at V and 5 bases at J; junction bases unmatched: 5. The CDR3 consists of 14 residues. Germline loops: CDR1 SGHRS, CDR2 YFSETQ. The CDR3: CASSLPGTGTEAFF. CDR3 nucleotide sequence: TGCGCCAGCAGCTTACCAGGGACAGGAACTGAAGCTTTCTTT.